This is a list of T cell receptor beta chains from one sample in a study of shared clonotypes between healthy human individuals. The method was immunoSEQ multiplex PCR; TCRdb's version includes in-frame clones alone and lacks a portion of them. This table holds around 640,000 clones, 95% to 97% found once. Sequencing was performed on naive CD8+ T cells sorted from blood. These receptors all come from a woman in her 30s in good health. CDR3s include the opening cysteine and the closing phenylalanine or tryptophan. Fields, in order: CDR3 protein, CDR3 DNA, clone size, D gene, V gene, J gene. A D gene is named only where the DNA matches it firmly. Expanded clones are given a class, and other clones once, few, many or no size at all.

CDR3 protein: CASSQSPVSEQYF; CDR3 DNA: TGCGCCAGCAGCCAATCCCCAGTCAGCGAGCAGTACTTC; clone size: -; D gene: -; V gene: TRBV4-1; J gene: TRBJ2-7
CDR3 protein: CASSVNRDRGVQETQYF; CDR3 DNA: TGTGCCAGCAGCGTAAACAGGGACAGGGGGGTACAAGAGACCCAGTACTTC; clone size: -; D gene: TRBD1; V gene: TRBV9; J gene: TRBJ2-5
CDR3 protein: CASKGPGPEAFF; CDR3 DNA: TGCGCCAGCAAGGGACCTGGACCCGAAGCTTTCTTT; clone size: -; D gene: -; V gene: TRBV10-2; J gene: TRBJ1-1
CDR3 protein: CAGELAEQETQYF; CDR3 DNA: TGTGCCGGGGAGCTAGCGGAACAAGAGACCCAGTACTTC; clone size: -; D gene: TRBD2; V gene: TRBV7-9; J gene: TRBJ2-5
CDR3 protein: CASSPRTGGTEAFF; CDR3 DNA: TGTGCCAGCAGCCCGCGGACAGGGGGCACTGAAGCTTTCTTT; clone size: once; D gene: TRBD1; V gene: TRBV11-2; J gene: TRBJ1-1
CDR3 protein: CASSRSLFGLAALEREETQYF; CDR3 DNA: -; clone size: once; D gene: -; V gene: TRBV7-6; J gene: TRBJ2-5
CDR3 protein: CASSVGWGSGNTIYF; CDR3 DNA: TGTGCCAGCAGCGTAGGATGGGGTAGTGGAAACACCATATATTTT; clone size: -; D gene: -; V gene: TRBV9; J gene: TRBJ1-3
CDR3 protein: CASSLTSGRYNEQFF; CDR3 DNA: TGTGCCAGCAGTTTAACTAGCGGGAGATACAATGAGCAGTTCTTC; clone size: -; D gene: TRBD2; V gene: TRBV28; J gene: TRBJ2-1
CDR3 protein: CASSGDGPNFGELFF; CDR3 DNA: TGTGCCAGCAGTGGTGACGGGCCAAACTTCGGGGAGCTGTTTTTT; clone size: -; D gene: -; V gene: TRBV6-5; J gene: TRBJ2-2
CDR3 protein: CASYSPGLVPDTQYF; CDR3 DNA: TGTGCCAGCTATTCGCCGGGACTAGTCCCAGATACGCAGTATTTT; clone size: -; D gene: TRBD2; V gene: TRBV14; J gene: TRBJ2-3
CDR3 protein: CASSEQARVDRMGYF; CDR3 DNA: TGTGCCAGCAGTGAACAGGCAAGGGTCGACCGTATGGGGTACTTC; clone size: -; D gene: -; V gene: TRBV2; J gene: TRBJ2-5
CDR3 protein: CASSLEASTDTQYF; CDR3 DNA: TGTGCCAGCAGCTTGGAGGCCTCCACAGATACGCAGTATTTT; clone size: once; D gene: -; V gene: TRBV7-6; J gene: TRBJ2-3
CDR3 protein: CASSPGTGGKQPQHF; CDR3 DNA: TGTGCCAGCAGTCCCGGGACAGGGGGCAAACAGCCCCAGCATTTT; clone size: -; D gene: TRBD1; V gene: TRBV27; J gene: TRBJ1-5
CDR3 protein: CASSSYGPQYEQYF; CDR3 DNA: TGTGCCAGCAGCTCCTACGGACCACAATACGAGCAGTACTTC; clone size: -; D gene: -; V gene: TRBV7-6; J gene: TRBJ2-7
CDR3 protein: CASSSRQATNPQYF; CDR3 DNA: TGTGCCAGCAGTTCCAGACAGGCGACTAACCCGCAGTATTTT; clone size: -; D gene: -; V gene: TRBV27; J gene: TRBJ2-3
CDR3 protein: CASSLGLAYEQYF; CDR3 DNA: TGTGCCAGCAGTCTCGGACTAGCCTACGAGCAGTACTTC; clone size: -; D gene: TRBD2; V gene: TRBV27; J gene: TRBJ2-7
CDR3 protein: CSVVTLLRTGRTTEAFF; CDR3 DNA: TGCAGCGTTGTAACTTTGCTGAGGACAGGGAGAACCACTGAAGCTTTCTTT; clone size: once; D gene: TRBD1; V gene: TRBV29-1; J gene: TRBJ1-1
CDR3 protein: CASSDLASGYEQYF; CDR3 DNA: TGTGCCAGCAGTGATTTGGCTAGCGGCTACGAGCAGTACTTC; clone size: once; D gene: TRBD2; V gene: TRBV6-1; J gene: TRBJ2-7
CDR3 protein: CSVRSGLSSYEQYF; CDR3 DNA: TGCAGCGTTAGGTCAGGTCTAAGCTCCTACGAGCAGTACTTC; clone size: -; D gene: -; V gene: TRBV29-1; J gene: TRBJ2-7
CDR3 protein: CASSPLDGSGEQYF; CDR3 DNA: TGTGCCAGCAGCCCCCTCGACGGGTCGGGCGAGCAGTACTTC; clone size: -; D gene: -; V gene: TRBV27; J gene: TRBJ2-7
CDR3 protein: CASRVDGSKEAFF; CDR3 DNA: TGCGCCAGCAGAGTCGATGGGAGTAAGGAAGCTTTCTTT; clone size: few; D gene: -; V gene: TRBV4-1; J gene: TRBJ1-1
CDR3 protein: CASSVGAMDTQYF; CDR3 DNA: TGTGCCAGCAGCGTAGGGGCAATGGATACGCAGTATTTT; clone size: -; D gene: -; V gene: TRBV9; J gene: TRBJ2-3
CDR3 protein: CASSQAQTSGRSDTQYF; CDR3 DNA: TGTGCCAGCAGCCAGGCCCAGACTAGCGGGAGGTCAGATACGCAGTATTTT; clone size: -; D gene: TRBD2; V gene: TRBV4-2; J gene: TRBJ2-3
CDR3 protein: CASRAGTGRSQPQHF; CDR3 DNA: TGTGCCAGCAGAGCCGGGACAGGGAGGTCTCAGCCCCAGCATTTT; clone size: few; D gene: TRBD1; V gene: TRBV2; J gene: TRBJ1-5
CDR3 protein: CASSWTEDYNEQFF; CDR3 DNA: TGTGCCAGCAGCTGGACTGAAGACTACAATGAGCAGTTCTTC; clone size: -; D gene: -; V gene: TRBV2; J gene: TRBJ2-1
CDR3 protein: CASSFEGEQYF; CDR3 DNA: TGTGCCAGCAGCTTCGAGGGGGAGCAGTACTTC; clone size: -; D gene: -; V gene: TRBV7-8; J gene: TRBJ2-7
CDR3 protein: CASRWRGRGETQYF; CDR3 DNA: TGTGCAAGTCGCTGGAGGGGCAGAGGGGAGACCCAGTACTTC; clone size: -; D gene: -; V gene: TRBV12-2; J gene: TRBJ2-5
CDR3 protein: CASRRTSGFDQPQHF; CDR3 DNA: TGTGCCAGTAGGAGGACTTCTGGATTTGATCAGCCCCAGCATTTT; clone size: -; D gene: -; V gene: TRBV19; J gene: TRBJ1-5
CDR3 protein: CASRGDTQYF; CDR3 DNA: TGTGCCAGTAGGGGGGATACGCAGTATTTT; clone size: -; D gene: -; V gene: TRBV19; J gene: TRBJ2-3
CDR3 protein: CASSSLQSELGSGQGYNEQFF; CDR3 DNA: TGCGCCAGCAGTTCACTTCAATCGGAGTTGGGTTCGGGACAGGGGTACAATGAGCAGTTCTTC; clone size: once; D gene: TRBD1; V gene: TRBV23-1; J gene: TRBJ2-1
CDR3 protein: CASSHGQGYYEQYF; CDR3 DNA: TGTGCCAGCAGCCACGGGCAGGGGTACTACGAGCAGTACTTC; clone size: -; D gene: -; V gene: TRBV28; J gene: TRBJ2-7
CDR3 protein: CASSVQGQVPETQYF; CDR3 DNA: TGCGCCAGCAGCGTACAGGGGCAGGTACCTGAGACCCAGTACTTC; clone size: -; D gene: TRBD1; V gene: TRBV5-1; J gene: TRBJ2-5
CDR3 protein: CASSLAPGGFGNEQYF; CDR3 DNA: TGTGCCAGCAGTTTAGCCCCAGGGGGCTTCGGAAACGAGCAGTACTTC; clone size: -; D gene: TRBD1; V gene: TRBV28; J gene: TRBJ2-7
CDR3 protein: CASSQTTGAGGTQYF; CDR3 DNA: TGTGCCAGCAGCCAAACGACAGGGGCCGGGGGGACCCAGTACTTC; clone size: -; D gene: TRBD1; V gene: TRBV27; J gene: TRBJ2-5
CDR3 protein: CASSPGSSDEQYF; CDR3 DNA: TGTGCCAGCAGCCCCGGGAGTTCGGACGAGCAGTACTTC; clone size: -; D gene: -; V gene: TRBV5-4; J gene: TRBJ2-7
CDR3 protein: CASSPGTADEKLFF; CDR3 DNA: TGCGCCAGCAGCCCGGGGACAGCGGATGAAAAACTGTTTTTT; clone size: -; D gene: TRBD1; V gene: TRBV4-1; J gene: TRBJ1-4
CDR3 protein: CATSDRTGGQEKLFF; CDR3 DNA: TGTGCCACCAGCGACCGGACAGGGGGCCAGGAAAAACTGTTTTTT; clone size: once; D gene: TRBD1; V gene: TRBV15; J gene: TRBJ1-4
CDR3 protein: CAISESQREVGYNEQFF; CDR3 DNA: TGTGCCATCAGTGAGTCTCAGCGGGAGGTTGGATACAATGAGCAGTTCTTC; clone size: -; D gene: TRBD2; V gene: TRBV10-3; J gene: TRBJ2-1
CDR3 protein: CASSTPTSHEQYF; CDR3 DNA: TGTGCCAGTAGTACCCCTACAAGTCACGAGCAGTACTTC; clone size: -; D gene: -; V gene: TRBV19; J gene: TRBJ2-7
CDR3 protein: CASSLFGLTDTQYF; CDR3 DNA: TGTGCCAGCAGTTTATTCGGCCTCACAGATACGCAGTATTTT; clone size: -; D gene: -; V gene: TRBV27; J gene: TRBJ2-3
CDR3 protein: CASKGWTGRPLQETQYF; CDR3 DNA: TGTGCCAGTAAGGGGTGGACAGGGCGTCCACTCCAAGAGACCCAGTACTTC; clone size: -; D gene: TRBD1; V gene: TRBV19; J gene: TRBJ2-5
CDR3 protein: CASSSSGGLVSEQFF; CDR3 DNA: TGTGCCAGCAGCTCCAGCGGTGGGCTAGTTAGTGAGCAGTTCTTC; clone size: -; D gene: -; V gene: TRBV11-1; J gene: TRBJ2-1
CDR3 protein: CASSLEYPVEAFF; CDR3 DNA: TGTGCCAGCAGCCTTGAGTATCCGGTTGAAGCTTTCTTT; clone size: once; D gene: -; V gene: TRBV7-8; J gene: TRBJ1-1
CDR3 protein: CASSEHGTHYEQYF; CDR3 DNA: TGCGCCAGCAGTGAACACGGCACCCACTACGAGCAGTACTTC; clone size: -; D gene: -; V gene: TRBV10-2; J gene: TRBJ2-7
CDR3 protein: CASSLQGGINEQYF; CDR3 DNA: TGTGCCAGCAGTCTCCAGGGGGGGATCAACGAGCAGTACTTC; clone size: -; D gene: -; V gene: TRBV28; J gene: TRBJ2-7
CDR3 protein: CATSRGLGNEQFF; CDR3 DNA: TGTGCCACCAGCAGGGGCCTGGGCAATGAGCAGTTCTTC; clone size: -; D gene: -; V gene: TRBV15; J gene: TRBJ2-1
CDR3 protein: CASTYPDILDYGYTF; CDR3 DNA: TGTGCCTCAACGTACCCGGACATCTTGGACTATGGCTACACCTTC; clone size: -; D gene: -; V gene: TRBV27; J gene: TRBJ1-2
CDR3 protein: CSARQGGKLFF; CDR3 DNA: TGCAGTGCTAGACAGGGAGGAAAACTGTTTTTT; clone size: -; D gene: -; V gene: TRBV20-1; J gene: TRBJ1-4
CDR3 protein: CASSTSSGHEQYF; CDR3 DNA: TGTGCCAGCAGTACTTCTAGCGGACACGAGCAGTACTTC; clone size: -; D gene: TRBD2; V gene: TRBV27; J gene: TRBJ2-7
CDR3 protein: CASSLMGWSYEQYF; CDR3 DNA: TGTGCCAGCAGTTTGATGGGGTGGTCCTACGAGCAGTACTTC; clone size: -; D gene: -; V gene: TRBV28; J gene: TRBJ2-7
CDR3 protein: CASSYRDPDEGAQYF; CDR3 DNA: TGCGCCAGCAGCTACCGGGACCCGGACGAAGGAGCGCAGTATTTT; clone size: -; D gene: -; V gene: TRBV4-1; J gene: TRBJ2-3
CDR3 protein: CTSSQDTVGPGWRFTGELFF; CDR3 DNA: TGCACCAGCAGCCAAGATACGGTGGGGCCGGGATGGAGGTTCACCGGGGAGCTGTTTTTT; clone size: -; D gene: -; V gene: TRBV1; J gene: TRBJ2-2
CDR3 protein: CASSQDTGTGYYEQYF; CDR3 DNA: TGCGCCAGCAGCCAAGACACCGGGACAGGATATTACGAGCAGTACTTC; clone size: -; D gene: TRBD1; V gene: TRBV4-1; J gene: TRBJ2-7
CDR3 protein: CASSPGDGSNQPQHF; CDR3 DNA: TGTGCCAGCAGCCCGGGTGATGGGAGCAATCAGCCCCAGCATTTT; clone size: -; D gene: -; V gene: TRBV9; J gene: TRBJ1-5